This TCR beta chain was captured in a study of T cells in Graves' hyperthyroidism and ophthalmopathy. General study points: By a 13 V-J model, ophthalmopathy was set apart from stable hyperthyroidism. Blood also showed most of the thyroid clonotypes that were expanded above 0.001. The model foresaw ophthalmopathy a median about 6.1 months prior to onset.

Per germline, CDR1 SGHRS and CDR2 YFSETQ. This CDR3 has 13 residues. V lost 5 bases, J lost 4 bases, and 12 bases lay in between. TCR beta CDR3 region amplification was performed from RNA transcripts. Researchers ran a first-round RT-PCR on the TCR CDR3 using the HTBI primer set. TCRdb itself ran the multiplex PCR reads through MiXCR, one entry per CDR3 protein. The sample yields a few hundred thousand distinct CDR3 sequences, approximately 17% seen once. Individuals with ophthalmopathy presented a Clinical Activity Score of at least 3, a NOSPECS grade of at least 4 and a duration under 3 months. The table lists this clonotype with many counts. The antigen remains undetermined.

The sequence was obtained from a man aged 18 to 35 with Graves' ophthalmopathy. Sequences were obtained from blood. This chain joins TRBV5-1 and TRBJ1-2; no definite D call. CDR3 nucleotide sequence: TGCGCCAGCAGAGCAGACGGACCCTATGGCTACACCTTC. It codes for CASRADGPYGYTF.